The clone carrying this T cell receptor beta chain was counted between two and nine times. Its antigen is currently unknown. The sample belongs to a study of T cells after yellow fever vaccination. In the study overall: Each low-cell-number fraction was prepared by means of SMART-Seq v4 Ultra Low Input.

The study made its TCR cDNA through 5'RACE template switching. That step introduced a universal primer site along with UMIs. MiXCR was run by TCRdb on the 5' RACE reads, yielding one entry per CDR3 protein. The table has approximately 330,000 distinct CDR3 sequences, roughly 4.3% seen once. Regarding the study as a whole: Subsequent booster samples again held most clones from primary vaccination (96% CD4, approximately 86% CD8). Of the clonotypes, a small share occurred in both CD4 and CD8 compartments.

The germline CDR1 and CDR2 sequences are SGHRS and YFSETQ. The CDR3 runs 17 residues. The ends lost 4 bases at V and 0 bases at J; junction bases unmatched: 8. This TCR derives from a man younger than 30 who received the YFV17D yellow fever vaccine. The source material was PBMCs, sampled 5 days after the yellow fever booster vaccination. The V call is TRBV5-1, the J call TRBJ1-1; 11 bases are shared with TRBD1. The CDR3 protein is CASSLRTGGELNTEAFF. In nucleotides, the CDR3 is TGCGCCAGCAGCCTGCGGACAGGGGGCGAGTTGAACACTGAAGCTTTCTTT. Combining the CDR3 with reference TRBV5-1 and TRBJ1-1 gives the whole variable domain KAGVTQTPRYLIKTRGQQVTLSCSPISGHRSVSWYQQTPGQGLQFLFEYFSETQRNKGNFPGRFSGRQFSNSRSEMNVSTLELGDSALYLCASSLRTGGELNTEAFFGQGTRLTVV.